This T cell receptor beta chain was captured by sequencing in a study of cytomegalovirus exposure and HLA in healthy donors. Study outcomes and limitations: Earlier findings revealed that most TCR beta V segments proved productive either about 87% or about 30% of the time. Analyzed later, association rates of TCRs varied across HLA loci, with DRB1 most and HLA-C fewest. Being indistinguishable, some V segments were excluded, TRBV6-2 and TRBV6-3 among them.

The germline V gene has CDR1 SNHLY and CDR2 FYNNEI. The CDR3 extends over 12 amino acids. Trimming left V 4 bases short and J 7 bases short, with 10 bases between. About this clone: Antigen: not known.

PCR amplification relied on 60 Vbeta primers (plus 13 Jbeta primers). TCRdb's table, derived via immunoSEQ multiplex PCR, lists solely in-frame clones and lacks some. The data show around 150,000 clones, more than 65% seen once. The source material was PBMCs. The rearrangement links TRBV2 to TRBJ1-1, with D possibly TRBD1 on 5 matching bases. The origin of this receptor is a man aged 18 to 29 in good health and CMV-seropositive. The CDR3 bases are TGTGCCAGCAGTGTCAGGGATAATGAAGCTTTCTTT. Translation: CASSVRDNEAFF.